The 26 T cell receptor beta chains below come from one sample, sequenced in a study of T cell responses to AZD1222 COVID-19 vaccine. Libraries were prepared by immunoSEQ multiplex PCR; TCRdb keeps only in-frame clonotypes and omits some of them. The sample has about 160,000 clones; around 90% are singletons. The sequences come from peripheral blood, collected on day 0 of AZD1222 vaccination. These TCRs come from an adult in good health.

The chain uses TRBV4-3 and TRBJ2-1; weak D call: TRBD1 (5 bases). Germline V CDR1 and CDR2: LGHNA, YSLEER. This CDR3 comprises 15 residues. The germline V and J ends were trimmed by 0 bases and 9 bases, with 15 bases remaining between them. The DNA of the CDR3 is TGCGCCAGCAGCCAAGATCTAAAGGGGCTGGCTGAGCAGTTCTTC. Translating gives CASSQDLKGLAEQFF.

This clone was seen just once. This sequence joins TRBV6-5 and TRBJ1-2; no clear D. Germline V gives CDR1 MNHEY, CDR2 SVGAGI. The CDR3 contains 12 residues. V was clipped by 6 bases and J by 8 bases, with 13 bases between them. The CDR3 coding sequence is TGTGCCAGCAGCGATGCAGGATACGGCTACACCTTC. Translated: CASSDAGYGYTF.

The gene calls are TRBV9 and TRBJ1-1; D gene uncertain. Trimming pared 6 bases from V and 6 bases from J, leaving 15 bases between. There are 13 residues in the CDR3. Looked up from germline, CDR1 is SGDLS and CDR2 is YYNGEE. The CDR3 region is CASNREGRAEAFF. Here the CDR3 DNA reads TGTGCCAGCAACCGCGAGGGTCGAGCTGAAGCTTTCTTT.

This chain uses TRBV19 with TRBJ2-7; 8 bases are shared with TRBD1. The V and J ends lost 5 bases and 3 bases, in that order; junction bases with no gene match: 3. CDR1 and CDR2 from the germline V gene are LNHDA and SQIVND (reference sequence). The CDR3 contains 13 residues. In DNA, the CDR3 is TGTGCCAGTAGTTTGGACAGGGACTACGAGCAGTACTTC. It codes for CASSLDRDYEQYF.

In its sample, this clone was seen once. The chain carries TRBV30 and TRBJ2-1; 11 nucleotides line up with TRBD1. The CDR3 spans 14 residues. Germline CDR1 reads GTSNPN; CDR2 reads SVGIG (reference sequence). The J segment lost 13 bases and the V segment lost 0 bases, leaving 8 bases of the junction unmatched. The CDR3 spells CAWSVTGQGVLQFF. CDR3 sequence (DNA): TGTGCCTGGAGTGTAACGGGACAGGGGGTCCTACAGTTCTTC.

V usage is TRBV10-1 and J usage is TRBJ2-1; 8 bases fit TRBD2. The germline V gene has CDR1 WNHNN and CDR2 SYGVQD (reference sequence). This CDR3 spans 16 amino acids. V lost 10 bases to trimming and J lost 7 bases; unmatched junction nucleotides: 18. The chain's CDR3 is CATPLKREGRWNEQFF. In DNA form, the CDR3 reads TGCGCCACCCCCCTAAAACGGGAGGGCCGTTGGAATGAGCAGTTCTTC.

The J gene is TRBJ2-7, the V gene TRBV30; possible D gene TRBD1, 6 bases. Trimming left V 7 bases short and J 5 bases short, with 15 bases between. Germline V gene data show CDR1 as GTSNPN and CDR2 as SVGIG (reference sequence). This CDR3 is 12 amino acids long. Here the CDR3 DNA reads TGTGCCTCCCATCAAGGGGGTAACGAGCAGTACTTC. Protein product: CASHQGGNEQYF.

This sequence joins TRBV19 and TRBJ2-3; possibly TRBD1 for D (5 bases). CDR1 and CDR2 (germline): LNHDA, SQIVND (reference sequence). The CDR3 length is 14 residues. Between the trimmed V and J ends, which lost 4 bases and 4 bases, there was a span of 12 bases. The CDR3 region is CASSNRPSADTQYF. DNA of the CDR3: TGTGCCAGTAGTAACAGGCCCTCGGCAGATACGCAGTATTTT.

The chain joins TRBV7-6 to TRBJ2-2; tentatively, D is TRBD2 (6 bases). The CDR3 runs 17 residues. Trimming cost V 5 bases and J 5 bases, with 21 bases left between them. Germline V gene lookup returns CDR1 SGHVS and CDR2 FNYEAQ. Written as DNA, the CDR3 is TGTGCCAGCAGCACCGAATCCTGGGGGGAGATTACCGGGGAGCTGTTTTTT. Amino acid sequence: CASSTESWGEITGELFF. Complete variable domain (other parts from reference TRBV7-6 and TRBJ2-2): GAGVSQSPRYKVTKRGQDVALRCDPISGHVSLYWYRQALGQGPEFLTYFNYEAQQDKSGLPNDRFSAERPEGSISTLTIQRTEQRDSAMYRCASSTESWGEITGELFFGEGSRLTVL.

CDR3: CASSFRGRETQYF. The CDR3 DNA is TGTGCCAGCAGCTTTCGCGGACGAGAGACCCAGTACTTC. The chain joins TRBV5-6 to TRBJ2-5; D remains unclear. The CDR3 is made up of 13 amino acids. The V end was cut by 2 bases, the J end by 4 bases, with 9 bases between. CDR1 SGHDT and CDR2 YYEEEE come from the germline V gene.

The genes are TRBV27 and TRBJ1-1; weak D call: TRBD1 (5 bases). With 5 bases removed from V and 0 bases from J, the gap between germline ends came to 13 bases. This CDR3 comprises 15 residues. The germline CDR1 and CDR2 sequences are MNHEY and SMNVEV (reference sequence). The CDR3 loop reads CASSHRQLLNTEAFF. The CDR3, as DNA: TGTGCCAGCAGTCACCGACAGCTTCTGAACACTGAAGCTTTCTTT.

The gene calls are TRBV19 and TRBJ1-1; 9 bases fit TRBD1. This CDR3 contains 14 residues. Germline CDR1 reads LNHDA; CDR2 reads SQIVND (reference sequence). V lost 4 bases and J lost 6; bases outside the gene matches: 6. The CDR3 spells CASSKGTGRSEAFF. CDR3 DNA: TGTGCCAGTAGTAAGGGGACAGGGCGTTCTGAAGCTTTCTTT.

The chain joins TRBV6-1 to TRBJ2-7; 8 bases line up with TRBD2. Germline lookup yields CDR1 MNHNS and CDR2 SASEGT. The CDR3 is made up of 15 amino acids. Trimming cost V 2 bases and J 3 bases; bases outside gene matches: 6. The CDR3 nucleotides are TGTGCCAGCAGTGAATGGGGGACTAGGAACTACGAGCAGTACTTC. Encoded protein: CASSEWGTRNYEQYF.

This clone appeared a single time. The V and J genes are TRBV19 and TRBJ1-2, with D possibly matching TRBD1 (5 bases). Germline V CDR1 and CDR2: LNHDA, SQIVND (reference sequence). V was trimmed by 8 bases and J by 0 bases, leaving 13 bases between them. The CDR3 spans 14 residues. The CDR3 reads CASREQEPNYGYTF. The DNA of the CDR3 is TGTGCCAGTCGTGAACAGGAGCCTAACTATGGCTACACCTTC.

This clone was detected only once. The CDR3: CASSLDFDQPQHF. The CDR3 bases are TGTGCCAGCAGCTTAGATTTCGATCAGCCCCAGCATTTT. This chain uses TRBV11-2 with TRBJ1-5; no firm D call. The CDR3 extends over 13 amino acids. The germline V gene has CDR1 SGHAT and CDR2 FQNNGV. Between the trimmed V and J ends, which lost 0 bases and 5 bases, there was a span of 5 bases. The complete variable domain, with remaining parts taken from reference TRBV11-2 and TRBJ1-5, reads EAGVAQSPRYKIIEKRQSVAFWCNPISGHATLYWYQQILGQGPKLLIQFQNNGVVDDSQLPKDRFSAERLKGVDSTLKIQPAKLEDSAVYLCASSLDFDQPQHFGDGTRLSIL.

The chain combines TRBV6-6 with TRBJ2-3; 15 bases are shared with TRBD2. V gave up 5 bases and J gave up 2 bases; unmatched junction bases: 11. Germline-derived CDR1 and CDR2 are MNHNY and SVGAGI (reference sequence). There are 19 residues in the CDR3. The CDR3 region is CASSQGTSGGHSDTDTQYF. CDR3 nucleotide sequence: TGTGCCAGCAGTCAGGGGACTAGCGGGGGGCATAGTGACACAGATACGCAGTATTTT.

The V gene is TRBV5-1, the J gene TRBJ2-3; TRBD1 might be the D (6 bases). Germline-derived CDR1 and CDR2 are SGHRS and YFSETQ. V lost 5 bases, J lost 2 bases, and 12 bases lay in between. The CDR3 covers 14 residues. CDR3 nucleotide sequence: TGCGCCAGCAGGCACCAGGGGTACACAGATACGCAGTATTTT. Translated: CASRHQGYTDTQYF.

V usage is TRBV19 and J usage is TRBJ2-2; the match to TRBD1 covers 10 bases. The CDR3 extends over 15 amino acids. V dropped 7 bases and J dropped 0; count of bases not matched to a gene: 2. Germline CDR1 reads LNHDA; CDR2 reads SQIVND (reference sequence). The CDR3 spells CASTTGGANTGELFF. In DNA form, the CDR3 reads TGTGCCAGTACGACAGGGGGCGCGAACACCGGGGAGCTGTTTTTT.

This clone has a single count. The CDR3 bases are TGTGCCAGCAGTCCCCGATTGGCTCCGGGGATCGAGCAGTACTTC. Translated: CASSPRLAPGIEQYF. This rearrangement joins TRBV28 to TRBJ2-7; D perhaps matches TRBD2 (5 bases). The length of the CDR3 is 15 residues. Trimming shortened V by 5 bases and J by 6 bases, and 20 bases separated the two germline ends. CDR1 is MDHEN, CDR2 SYDVKM, per germline.

The chain is built from TRBV6-5 and TRBJ1-6; the D gene is possibly TRBD1 (5 bases). Trimming removed 7 bases at V and 9 bases at J, with 19 bases between. The germline gives CDR1 MNHEY, CDR2 SVGAGI. This CDR3 region has 15 residues. CDR3 protein: CASKANSGRGSPLHF. The CDR3 DNA reads as TGTGCCAGCAAGGCGAACTCAGGGAGGGGTTCACCCCTCCACTTT.

The chain is built from TRBV9 and TRBJ1-1; D might be TRBD1 (5 bases). The germline gives CDR1 SGDLS, CDR2 YYNGEE. V lost 0 bases and J lost 6, with 18 bases in between. The CDR3 covers 16 residues. The CDR3 DNA sequence: TGTGCCAGCAGCGTAGTGGGAAGCGGGGCTCACGCTGAAGCTTTCTTT. As protein: CASSVVGSGAHAEAFF.

V usage is TRBV5-1 and J usage is TRBJ2-1; D gene ambiguous. Germline lookup yields CDR1 SGHRS and CDR2 YFSETQ. The CDR3 runs to 13 residues. V lost 0 bases and J lost 12, with 13 bases in between. The CDR3 sequence is CASSLAATLGQFF. Here the CDR3 DNA reads TGCGCCAGCAGCTTGGCTGCTACTTTGGGGCAGTTCTTC.

The chain combines TRBV7-8 with TRBJ1-1, with TRBD1 as a possible D gene (5 bases). The CDR3 length is 16 residues. Germline CDR1 SGHVS, CDR2 FQNEAQ. The V and J ends lost 6 bases and 1 base respectively, with 18 bases between them. Here the CDR3 reads CASSPGTVSGNTEAFF. The CDR3 nucleotides are TGTGCCAGCAGTCCCGGGACTGTCTCGGGGAACACTGAAGCTTTCTTT.

The gene calls are TRBV7-9 and TRBJ1-1, with 10 bases lining up with TRBD1. The CDR3 loop spans 15 amino acids. Germline CDR1 reads SEHNR; CDR2 reads FQNEAQ (reference sequence). With V trimmed by 2 bases and J by 7 bases, 7 bases remained unmatched. The DNA for the CDR3 is TGTGCCAGCAGCTTACGTGACAGGGGGCAAAGTGAAGCTTTCTTT. This encodes CASSLRDRGQSEAFF.

This clone appeared once. The chain carries TRBV6-1 and TRBJ2-1; 7 bases match TRBD1. CDR1 and CDR2 (germline): MNHNS, SASEGT. The junction had 5 bases not matched to a gene; V was cut back by 3 bases and J by 3 bases. The CDR3 loop spans 15 amino acids. CDR3 residues: CASSDAGTVYNEQFF. CDR3 DNA sequence: TGTGCCAGCAGTGACGCCGGGACAGTCTACAATGAGCAGTTCTTC.

The chain recombines TRBV27 with TRBJ2-3; 11 nucleotides match TRBD2. Germline V gene sequence: CDR1 MNHEY, CDR2 SMNVEV (reference sequence). The V segment lost 2 bases and the J segment 4 bases; nucleotides outside the gene matches: 5. The CDR3 sequence is 16 residues long. CDR3 DNA: TGTGCCAGCAGTTTAGTAGCGGGGGGGCTGGCAGATACGCAGTATTTT. Protein product: CASSLVAGGLADTQYF.